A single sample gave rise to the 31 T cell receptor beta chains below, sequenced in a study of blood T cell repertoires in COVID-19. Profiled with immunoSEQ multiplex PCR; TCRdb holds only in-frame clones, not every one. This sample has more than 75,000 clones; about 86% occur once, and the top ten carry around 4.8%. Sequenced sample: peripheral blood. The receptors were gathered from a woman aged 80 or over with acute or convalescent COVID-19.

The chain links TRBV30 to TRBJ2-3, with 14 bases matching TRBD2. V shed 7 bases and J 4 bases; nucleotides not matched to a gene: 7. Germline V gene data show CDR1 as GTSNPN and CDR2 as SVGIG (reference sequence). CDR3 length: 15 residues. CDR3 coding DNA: TGTGCCTCCAGCCCGACTAGCGGGAGGGCAGATACGCAGTATTTT. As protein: CASSPTSGRADTQYF.

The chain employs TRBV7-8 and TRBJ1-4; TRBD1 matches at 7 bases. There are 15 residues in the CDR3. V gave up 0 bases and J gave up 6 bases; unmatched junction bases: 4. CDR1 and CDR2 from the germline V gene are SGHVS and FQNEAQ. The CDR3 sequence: CASSLAGGAYEKLFF. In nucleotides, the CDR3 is TGTGCCAGCAGCTTAGCAGGGGGCGCGTATGAAAAACTGTTTTTT.

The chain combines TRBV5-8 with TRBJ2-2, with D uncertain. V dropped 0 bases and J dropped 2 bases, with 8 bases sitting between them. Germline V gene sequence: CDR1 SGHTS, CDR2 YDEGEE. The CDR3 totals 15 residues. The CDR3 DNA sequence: TGTGCCAGCAGCTTGGTCGGAGCTAACACCGGGGAGCTGTTTTTT. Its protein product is CASSLVGANTGELFF.

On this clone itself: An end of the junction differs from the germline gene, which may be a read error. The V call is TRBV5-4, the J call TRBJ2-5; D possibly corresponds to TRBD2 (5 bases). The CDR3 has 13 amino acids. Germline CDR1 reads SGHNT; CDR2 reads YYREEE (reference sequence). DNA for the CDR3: TGTGCCAGCAGCTTTAGCGCCGTAACCTCACCGAACTTC. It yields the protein CASSFSAVTSPNF.

The CDR3 nucleotides read TGTGCCATCAGCGATCCGGGACAGATGACAAATTATGGCTACACCTTC. The encoded protein is CAISDPGQMTNYGYTF. This chain connects TRBV10-3 to TRBJ1-2; 7 bases match TRBD1. CDR1 is ENHRY and CDR2 is SYGVKD in the germline V gene. J was trimmed by 5 bases and V by 6 bases; bases with no gene match: 15. The CDR3 covers 16 residues.

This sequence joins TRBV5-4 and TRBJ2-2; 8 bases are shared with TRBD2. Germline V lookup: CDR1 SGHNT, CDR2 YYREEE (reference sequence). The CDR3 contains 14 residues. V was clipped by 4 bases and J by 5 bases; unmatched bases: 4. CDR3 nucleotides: TGTGCCAGCAGCCGGGAGGGCCCAACCGGGGAGCTGTTTTTT. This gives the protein CASSREGPTGELFF.

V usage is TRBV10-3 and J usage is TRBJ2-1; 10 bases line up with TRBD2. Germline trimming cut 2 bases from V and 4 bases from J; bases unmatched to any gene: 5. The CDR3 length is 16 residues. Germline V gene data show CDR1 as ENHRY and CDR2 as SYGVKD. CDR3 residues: CAISEPPGLAYNEQFF. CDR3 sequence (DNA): TGTGCCATCAGTGAGCCGCCGGGACTAGCGTACAATGAGCAGTTCTTC.

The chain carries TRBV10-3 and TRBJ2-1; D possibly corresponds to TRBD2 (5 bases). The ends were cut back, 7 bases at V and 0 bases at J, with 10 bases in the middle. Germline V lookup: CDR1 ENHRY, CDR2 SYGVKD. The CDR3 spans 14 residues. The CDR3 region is CAINEGGSYNEQFF. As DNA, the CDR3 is TGTGCCATCAACGAAGGAGGCTCCTACAATGAGCAGTTCTTC.

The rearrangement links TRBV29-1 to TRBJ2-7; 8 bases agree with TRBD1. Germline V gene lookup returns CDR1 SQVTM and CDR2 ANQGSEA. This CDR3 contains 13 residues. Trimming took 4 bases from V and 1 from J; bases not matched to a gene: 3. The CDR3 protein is CSVAQGVSYEQYF. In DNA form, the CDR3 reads TGCAGCGTTGCACAGGGGGTGTCCTACGAGCAGTACTTC.

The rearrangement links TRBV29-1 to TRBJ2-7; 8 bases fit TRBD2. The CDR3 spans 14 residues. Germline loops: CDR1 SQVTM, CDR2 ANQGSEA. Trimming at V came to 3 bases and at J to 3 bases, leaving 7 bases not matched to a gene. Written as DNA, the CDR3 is TGCAGCGTTGAGTCCGGGACTAGTGGCTACGAGCAGTACTTC. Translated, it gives CSVESGTSGYEQYF.

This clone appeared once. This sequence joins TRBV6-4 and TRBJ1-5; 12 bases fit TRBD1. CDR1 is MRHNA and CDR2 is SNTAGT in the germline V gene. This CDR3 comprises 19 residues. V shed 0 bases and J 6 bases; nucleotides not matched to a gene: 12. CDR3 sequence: CASSDSRDRGLSDIQPQHF. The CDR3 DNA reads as TGTGCCAGCAGTGACTCTCGGGACAGGGGGCTGTCTGATATTCAGCCCCAGCATTTT.

The DNA of the CDR3 is TGTGCCAGCAGCTTAGCCCCTGGGACAGCAGATAATTCACCCCTCCACTTT. Protein: CASSLAPGTADNSPLHF. This chain uses TRBV7-2 with TRBJ1-6; 7 bases line up with TRBD1. This CDR3 region has 17 residues. The germline V gene encodes CDR1 SGHTA and CDR2 FQGNSA. Germline trimming cut 0 bases from V and 5 bases from J; bases unmatched to any gene: 7.

For the CDR3, the DNA is TGTGCCAGCAGTGAAAGGGTTGCAGGGGGCATAGGCTACACCTTC. It yields the protein CASSERVAGGIGYTF. The gene calls are TRBV6-1 and TRBJ1-2, with 8 nucleotides matching TRBD1. Germline V gives CDR1 MNHNS, CDR2 SASEGT. With 2 bases clipped from V and 8 bases from J, the junction kept 10 bases outside the gene matches. This CDR3 comprises 15 residues.

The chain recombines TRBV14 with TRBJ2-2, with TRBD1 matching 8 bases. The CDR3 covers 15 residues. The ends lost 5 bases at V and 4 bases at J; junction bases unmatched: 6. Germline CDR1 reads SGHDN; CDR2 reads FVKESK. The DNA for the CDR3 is TGTGCCAGCAGCTCACGGACAGGGTCCACCGGGGAGCTGTTTTTT. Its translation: CASSSRTGSTGELFF.

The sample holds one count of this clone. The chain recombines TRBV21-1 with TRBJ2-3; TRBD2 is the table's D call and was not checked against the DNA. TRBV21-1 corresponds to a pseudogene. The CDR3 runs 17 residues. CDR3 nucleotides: TGTGCCAGCAGCAAATGGACTAGCGGGAGGGGCACAGATACGCAGTATTTT. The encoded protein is CASSKWTSGRGTDTQYF.

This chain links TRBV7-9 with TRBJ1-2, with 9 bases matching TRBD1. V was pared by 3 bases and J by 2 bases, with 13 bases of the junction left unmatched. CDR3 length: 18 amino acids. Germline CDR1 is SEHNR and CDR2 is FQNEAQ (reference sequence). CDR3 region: CASSLSGTGKGENYGYTF. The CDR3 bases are TGTGCCAGCAGCTTGTCCGGGACAGGGAAGGGAGAAAACTATGGCTACACCTTC.

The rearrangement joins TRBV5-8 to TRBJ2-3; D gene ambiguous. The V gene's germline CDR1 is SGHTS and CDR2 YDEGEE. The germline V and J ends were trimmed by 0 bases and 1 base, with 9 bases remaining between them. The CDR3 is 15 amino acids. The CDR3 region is CASSLALSGTDTQYF. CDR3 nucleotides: TGTGCCAGCAGCTTGGCCTTGTCAGGCACAGATACGCAGTATTTT.

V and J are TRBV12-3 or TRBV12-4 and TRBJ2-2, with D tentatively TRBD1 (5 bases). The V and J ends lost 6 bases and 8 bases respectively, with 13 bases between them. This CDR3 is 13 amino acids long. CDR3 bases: TGTGCCAGCAGCGGTACAGGTTTGGGGGAGCTGTTTTTT. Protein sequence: CASSGTGLGELFF.

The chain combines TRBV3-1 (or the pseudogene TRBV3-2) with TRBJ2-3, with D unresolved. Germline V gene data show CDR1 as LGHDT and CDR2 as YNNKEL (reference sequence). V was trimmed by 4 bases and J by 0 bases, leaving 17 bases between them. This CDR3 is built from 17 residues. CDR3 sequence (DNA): TGTGCCAGCAGCCGGTCCGTGGCGGATACTAGCACAGATACGCAGTATTTT. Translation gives CASSRSVADTSTDTQYF.

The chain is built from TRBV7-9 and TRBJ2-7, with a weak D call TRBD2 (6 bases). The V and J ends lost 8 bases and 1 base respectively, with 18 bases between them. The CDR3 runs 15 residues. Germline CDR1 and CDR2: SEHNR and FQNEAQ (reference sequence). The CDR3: CASPQWGVPSYEQYF. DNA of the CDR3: TGTGCCAGCCCGCAGTGGGGGGTGCCTTCCTACGAGCAGTACTTC.

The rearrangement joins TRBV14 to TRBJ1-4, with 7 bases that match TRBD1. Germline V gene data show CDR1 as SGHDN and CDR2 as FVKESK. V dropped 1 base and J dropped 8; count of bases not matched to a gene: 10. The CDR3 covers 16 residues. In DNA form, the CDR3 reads TGTGCCAGCAGCCAAGTAAGCGGCAGGGGGAAGGAAAAACTGTTTTTT. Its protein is CASSQVSGRGKEKLFF.

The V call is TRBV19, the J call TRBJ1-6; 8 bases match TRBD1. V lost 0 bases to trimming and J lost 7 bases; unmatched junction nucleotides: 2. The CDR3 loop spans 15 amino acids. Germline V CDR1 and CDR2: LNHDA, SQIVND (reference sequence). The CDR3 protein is CASSIEDRGNSPLHF. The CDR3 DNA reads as TGTGCCAGTAGTATAGAAGACAGGGGAAATTCACCCCTCCACTTT.

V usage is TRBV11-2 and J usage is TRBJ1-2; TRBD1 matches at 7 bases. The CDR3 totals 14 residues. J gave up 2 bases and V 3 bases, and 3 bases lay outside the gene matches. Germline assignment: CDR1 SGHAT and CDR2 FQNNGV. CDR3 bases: TGTGCCAGCAGCTTGGGGGGACAGAACTATGGCTACACCTTC. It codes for CASSLGGQNYGYTF.

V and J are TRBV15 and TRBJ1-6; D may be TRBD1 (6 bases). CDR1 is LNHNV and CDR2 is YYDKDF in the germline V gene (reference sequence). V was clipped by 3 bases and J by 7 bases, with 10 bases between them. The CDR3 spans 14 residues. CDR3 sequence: CATSSGTTNSPLHF. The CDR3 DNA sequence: TGTGCCACCAGCAGTGGGACAACAAATTCACCCCTCCACTTT.

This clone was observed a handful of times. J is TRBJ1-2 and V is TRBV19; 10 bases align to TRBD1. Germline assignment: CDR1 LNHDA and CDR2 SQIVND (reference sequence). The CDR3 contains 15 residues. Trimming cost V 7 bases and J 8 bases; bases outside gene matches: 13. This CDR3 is CASTPPGQGSRGYTF. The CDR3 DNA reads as TGTGCCAGTACCCCCCCGGGACAGGGGAGTCGGGGCTACACCTTC.

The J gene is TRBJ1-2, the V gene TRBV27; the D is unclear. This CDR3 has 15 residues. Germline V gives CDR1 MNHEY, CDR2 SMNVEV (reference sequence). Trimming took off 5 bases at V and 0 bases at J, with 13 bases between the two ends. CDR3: CASSLRRGTNYGYTF. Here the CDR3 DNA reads TGTGCCAGCAGTCTAAGGAGAGGGACTAACTATGGCTACACCTTC.

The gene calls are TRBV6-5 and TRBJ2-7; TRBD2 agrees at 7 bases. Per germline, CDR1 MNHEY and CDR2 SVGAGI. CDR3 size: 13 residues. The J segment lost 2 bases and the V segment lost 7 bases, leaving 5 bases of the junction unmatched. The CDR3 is CASTGTNPYEQYF. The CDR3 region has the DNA TGTGCCAGCACCGGGACTAACCCCTACGAGCAGTACTTC.

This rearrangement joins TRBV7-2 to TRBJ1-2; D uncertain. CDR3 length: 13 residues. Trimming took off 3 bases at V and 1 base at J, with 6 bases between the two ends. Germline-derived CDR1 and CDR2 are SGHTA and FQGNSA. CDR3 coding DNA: TGTGCCAGCAGCTTCGAACATAACTATGGCTACACCTTC. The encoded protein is CASSFEHNYGYTF.

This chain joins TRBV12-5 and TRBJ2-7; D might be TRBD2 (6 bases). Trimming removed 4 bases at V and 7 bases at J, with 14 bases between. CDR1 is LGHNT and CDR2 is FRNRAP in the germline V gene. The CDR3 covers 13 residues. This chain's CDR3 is CASGWGVPEEQYF. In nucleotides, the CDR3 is TGTGCTAGTGGTTGGGGGGTCCCGGAGGAGCAGTACTTC.

This CDR3 reads CASSQDGGSDTQYF. The CDR3 region has the DNA TGCGCCAGCAGCCAAGATGGAGGTTCAGATACGCAGTATTTT. The rearrangement joins TRBV4-3 to TRBJ2-3; D possibly corresponds to TRBD2 (5 bases). CDR1 and CDR2 from the germline V gene are LGHNA and YSLEER. Trimming pared 0 bases from V and 4 bases from J, leaving 8 bases between. CDR3 length equals 14 residues.

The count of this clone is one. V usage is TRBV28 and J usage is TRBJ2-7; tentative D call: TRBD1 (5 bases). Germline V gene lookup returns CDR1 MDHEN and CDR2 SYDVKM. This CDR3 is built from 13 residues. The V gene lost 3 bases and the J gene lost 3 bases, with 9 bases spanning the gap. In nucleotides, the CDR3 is TGTGCCAGCAGTTTGAAGGGGATCTACGAGCAGTACTTC. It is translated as CASSLKGIYEQYF.